The 25 T cell receptor beta chains below all came from one sample that was sequenced in a study of shared T cell receptors in the human thymus. Sequenced by immunoSEQ multiplex PCR; TCRdb stores in-frame clones only, minus some. The sample contains hundreds of thousands of clones, 78% of which appear only once. These data were also reused for a study on human thymus T cells.

Source material: thymocytes. The source of these receptors is a boy younger than two with a congenital heart defect.

This clone has only one observation. As DNA, the CDR3 is TGTGCCAGCAGCGCCAGGGTGGACGCTGAAGCTTTCTTT. It translates to CASSARVDAEAFF. J is TRBJ1-1 and V is TRBV9; possibly TRBD1 for D (5 bases). V was clipped by 3 bases and J by 6 bases, with 12 bases between them. Germline V CDR1 and CDR2: SGDLS, YYNGEE. This CDR3 has 13 residues.

The chain couples TRBV25-1 to TRBJ2-7, with TRBD2 matching 13 bases. The CDR3 is 16 amino acids. V lost 2 bases and J lost 9; bases outside the gene matches: 10. Germline CDR1 reads MGHDK; CDR2 reads SYGVNS. The CDR3 DNA follows: TGTGCCAGCAGTGAACTAAGAGGACTAGCGGGAGTCATGCAGTACTTC. Its translation: CASSELRGLAGVMQYF.

This chain joins TRBV28 and TRBJ1-1; TRBD1 is a possible D gene (5 bases). The CDR3 is made up of 12 amino acids. V was shortened by 10 bases and J by 5 bases, with 14 bases between the two germline ends. Germline lookup yields CDR1 MDHEN and CDR2 SYDVKM. Written as DNA, the CDR3 is TGTGCCACCCACGCCGGGGGGACTGAAGCTTTCTTT. Its translation: CATHAGGTEAFF.

V and J are TRBV6-5 and TRBJ1-5; maybe TRBD1 (6 bases). The CDR3 is 11 residues long. Germline CDR1 is MNHEY and CDR2 is SVGAGI. Trimming removed 10 bases at V and 6 bases at J, with 10 bases between. The CDR3 sequence: CATAGAQPQHF. The DNA of the CDR3 is TGTGCCACCGCGGGGGCTCAGCCCCAGCATTTT.

This chain connects TRBV29-1 to TRBJ2-1; the match to TRBD2 covers 9 bases. CDR1 and CDR2 (germline): SQVTM, ANQGSEA. The V segment lost 3 bases and the J segment 1 base; nucleotides outside the gene matches: 13. This CDR3 is 18 amino acids long. The CDR3 sequence: CSVETTLTSGKSYNEQFF. As DNA, the CDR3 is TGCAGCGTTGAGACCACGTTGACTAGCGGCAAGTCCTACAATGAGCAGTTCTTC.

The chain links TRBV4-2 to TRBJ1-2; D gene uncertain. The CDR3 covers 18 residues. Germline CDR1 reads LGHNA; CDR2 reads YNFKEQ. The V end was cut by 0 bases, the J end by 4 bases, with 21 bases between. The chain's CDR3 is CASSQDDSLPQLVYGYTF. The CDR3 coding sequence is TGTGCCAGCAGCCAAGATGATAGCCTCCCTCAGCTAGTCTATGGCTACACCTTC.

This clone was observed a few times. The genes are TRBV18 and TRBJ2-7; TRBD2 agrees at 13 bases. CDR3 length: 14 residues. The V gene end was trimmed by 5 bases and the J gene end by 3 bases; junction bases not matched to a gene: 1. CDR1 and CDR2 from the germline V gene are KGHSH and LQKENI. CDR3 nucleotides: TGTGCCAGCTCAAGGACTAGCGGGAGCTACGAGCAGTACTTC. As protein: CASSRTSGSYEQYF.

The chain recombines TRBV23-1 with TRBJ2-1; no clear D. TRBV23-1 is flagged as an ORF with uncertain function. Trimming shortened V by 2 bases and J by 3 bases, and 11 bases separated the two germline ends. This CDR3 has 15 residues. The CDR3 region has the DNA TGCGCCAGCAGTCAAAGAGAGTCAGGCTACAATGAGCAGTTCTTC. It encodes CASSQRESGYNEQFF.

The V gene is TRBV28, the J gene TRBJ2-3; perhaps TRBD1 as D (5 bases). The length of the CDR3 is 16 residues. Trimming removed 7 bases at V and 0 bases at J, with 17 bases between. Germline lookup yields CDR1 MDHEN and CDR2 SYDVKM. For the CDR3, the DNA is TGTGCCAGCACCACCTGGGGCAGGAGTAGCACAGATACGCAGTATTTT. It codes for CASTTWGRSSTDTQYF.

The chain carries TRBV4-2 and TRBJ1-6; D gene ambiguous. The V gene lost 7 bases and the J gene lost 0 bases, with 16 bases spanning the gap. Germline V gene lookup returns CDR1 LGHNA and CDR2 YNFKEQ. This CDR3 comprises 17 residues. The CDR3 coding sequence is TGTGCCAGCAACCGAATACAGTTAGGCTCCTATAATTCACCCCTCCACTTT. Protein product: CASNRIQLGSYNSPLHF.

This sequence joins TRBV10-3 and TRBJ2-7; 7 bases map to TRBD2. The CDR3 spans 15 residues. Germline V lookup: CDR1 ENHRY, CDR2 SYGVKD. V lost 5 bases to trimming and J lost 3 bases; unmatched junction nucleotides: 10. The CDR3: CAISPLAGVNYEQYF. Here the CDR3 DNA reads TGTGCCATCAGTCCGCTGGCGGGAGTAAACTACGAGCAGTACTTC.

This chain uses TRBV5-4 with TRBJ2-1, with 8 bases lining up with TRBD2. V gave up 4 bases and J gave up 7 bases; unmatched junction bases: 19. CDR1 is SGHNT and CDR2 is YYREEE in the germline V gene (reference sequence). The CDR3 has 18 residues. The CDR3 spells CASSLTAGNSGKGNEQFF. The DNA for the CDR3 is TGTGCCAGCAGCCTGACCGCGGGGAATAGCGGGAAGGGGAATGAGCAGTTCTTC.

V is TRBV29-1 and J is TRBJ2-1; weak D call: TRBD1 (6 bases). The CDR3 runs to 15 residues. The germline gives CDR1 SQVTM, CDR2 ANQGSEA. Trimming removed 7 bases from V and 2 bases from J, with 18 bases in between. CDR3 residues: CSASTQGSTYNEQFF. The CDR3 coding sequence is TGCAGCGCCTCAACCCAGGGGAGTACCTACAATGAGCAGTTCTTC.

The chain couples TRBV18 to TRBJ1-1; 10 bases are a match to TRBD1. This CDR3 is 17 amino acids long. The V segment lost 3 bases and the J segment 0 bases; nucleotides outside the gene matches: 7. Germline V gene sequence: CDR1 KGHSH, CDR2 LQKENI. The CDR3 sequence is CASSPRQGAPLNTEAFF. CDR3 DNA: TGTGCCAGCTCACCTCGACAGGGGGCCCCATTGAACACTGAAGCTTTCTTT. The variable domain in full, completed from reference TRBV18 and TRBJ1-1, reads NAGVMQNPRHLVRRRGQEARLRCSPMKGHSHVYWYRQLPEEGLKFMVYLQKENIIDESGMPKERFSAEFPKEGPSILRIQQVVRGDSAAYFCASSPRQGAPLNTEAFFGQGTRLTVV.

The CDR3 region has the DNA TGCGCCAGCAGCCAAGACCGGGACAGGGGGCCCCACGCCTACGAGCAGTACTTC. This codes for CASSQDRDRGPHAYEQYF. This rearrangement joins TRBV4-3 to TRBJ2-7; 12 bases line up with TRBD1. Germline values: CDR1 LGHNA, CDR2 YSLEER. CDR3 length: 18 residues. The V and J ends lost 0 bases and 2 bases, in that order; junction bases with no gene match: 8.

The rearrangement uses TRBV5-4 and TRBJ2-3, with TRBD2 identical over 14 bases. CDR3 length: 18 residues. After removal of 4 bases from V and 2 bases from J, the junction contained 9 bases not matched to a gene. From germline, CDR1 is SGHNT and CDR2 YYREEE (reference sequence). The CDR3 reads CASSPRTSGRTSTDTQYF. DNA of the CDR3: TGTGCCAGCAGCCCCCGGACTAGCGGGAGGACCTCCACAGATACGCAGTATTTT.

This rearrangement joins TRBV18 to TRBJ1-1; 12 bases match TRBD1. Trimming cost V 5 bases and J 5 bases; bases outside gene matches: 12. The germline gives CDR1 KGHSH, CDR2 LQKENI. The CDR3 consists of 17 residues. CDR3: CASSTGTGGRLGTEAFF. The CDR3 DNA reads TGTGCCAGCTCAACCGGGACAGGGGGCCGTCTGGGTACTGAAGCTTTCTTT.

The chain recombines TRBV5-8 with TRBJ1-5; 8 bases agree with TRBD1. CDR1 and CDR2 from the germline V gene are SGHTS and YDEGEE. This CDR3 is 15 amino acids long. The V segment lost 4 bases and the J segment 1 base; nucleotides outside the gene matches: 4. CDR3 amino acids: CASSRRGRSNQPQHF. CDR3 nucleotide sequence: TGTGCCAGCAGCCGCAGGGGGCGAAGCAATCAGCCCCAGCATTTT.

The rearrangement uses TRBV7-2 and TRBJ2-1; 8 nucleotides line up with TRBD2. Trimming removed 5 bases from V and 2 bases from J; junction bases left unmatched: 8. The CDR3 has 16 residues. CDR1 SGHTA and CDR2 FQGNSA come from the germline V gene. Written as DNA, the CDR3 is TGTGCCAGCAGCCGGCGGGCGGGAGGCGCCTACAATGAGCAGTTCTTC. The encoded protein is CASSRRAGGAYNEQFF.

This clone was seen once. The genes are TRBV5-1 and TRBJ2-2; 7 bases align to TRBD2. Germline CDR1 and CDR2: SGHRS and YFSETQ. The CDR3 extends over 17 amino acids. The J segment lost 3 bases and the V segment lost 4 bases, leaving 12 bases of the junction unmatched. The DNA of the CDR3 is TGCGCCAGCAGCAGGGCGGCTAGCGGAGATGACACCGGGGAGCTGTTTTTT. Translated: CASSRAASGDDTGELFF.

The sample holds a few counts of this clone. Other DNA sequences in this sample translate to the same CDR3. The chain links TRBV6-1 to TRBJ1-1; 9 positions agree with TRBD1. Germline V lookup: CDR1 MNHNS, CDR2 SASEGT. CDR3 size: 13 residues. The V segment lost 6 bases and the J segment 3 bases; nucleotides outside the gene matches: 2. CDR3 bases: TGTGCCAGCAGGGGACAGGGATACACTGAAGCTTTCTTT. The encoded protein is CASRGQGYTEAFF.

The V gene is TRBV30, the J gene TRBJ2-6, with D possibly matching TRBD2 (7 bases). The V gene lost 0 bases and the J gene lost 1 base, with 13 bases spanning the gap. This CDR3 has 17 amino acids. Germline CDR1 reads GTSNPN; CDR2 reads SVGIG (reference sequence). The CDR3 region has the DNA TGTGCCTGGAGTGTAAAGGGAGGGGGTTCTGGGGCCAACGTCCTGACTTTC. Its protein product is CAWSVKGGGSGANVLTF. Combining the CDR3 with reference TRBV30 and TRBJ2-6 gives the whole variable domain SQTIHQWPATLVQPVGSPLSLECTVEGTSNPNLYWYRQAAGRGLQLLFYSVGIGQISSEVPQNLSASRPQDRQFILSSKKLLLSDSGFYLCAWSVKGGGSGANVLTFGAGSRLTVL.

This clone was observed once. This chain uses TRBV7-7 with TRBJ1-5; no clear D gene. Germline loops: CDR1 SSHAT, CDR2 FNYEAQ (reference sequence). The CDR3 contains 9 residues. V was pared by 8 bases and J by 11 bases, with 7 bases between. DNA for the CDR3: TGTGCCAGCCACGGGGCCCAGCATTTT. Its protein product is CASHGAQHF. The variable domain in full, completed from reference TRBV7-7 and TRBJ1-5, reads GAGVSQSPRYKVTKRGQDVTLRCDPISSHATLYWYQQALGQGPEFLTYFNYEAQPDKSGLPSDRFSAERPEGSISTLTIQRTEQRDSAMYRCASHGAQHFGDGTRLSIL.

The V call is TRBV18, the J call TRBJ2-7; TRBD2 agrees at 11 bases. The CDR3 is 16 amino acids. The V gene's germline CDR1 is KGHSH and CDR2 LQKENI. J was trimmed by 1 base and V by 6 bases; bases with no gene match: 8. The CDR3 region has the DNA TGTGCCAGCTCCCCTCGTTCTAGCGGGAGGTCCTACGAGCAGTACTTC. Amino acids: CASSPRSSGRSYEQYF.

The chain joins TRBV4-2 to TRBJ2-3; 7 bases agree with TRBD2. The trim removed 5 bases at V and 4 bases at J, leaving 6 bases unmatched. This CDR3 is built from 14 residues. CDR1 and CDR2 from the germline V gene are LGHNA and YNFKEQ. This CDR3 reads CASSTRLAPDTQYF. CDR3 sequence (DNA): TGTGCCAGCAGCACCCGACTAGCCCCAGATACGCAGTATTTT.